The sequence of this T cell receptor beta chain was determined in a study of lymphopenia after photon versus proton radiotherapy. Regarding the study as a whole: Post-nadir diversity loss with photons came from oligoclonal expansion, particularly CD8+ Temra cells.

V lost 7 bases, J lost 7 bases, and 14 bases lay in between. The CDR3 is made up of 12 amino acids. Germline values: CDR1 SQVTM, CDR2 ANQGSEA. As for this clone: Its antigen is currently unknown.

Clones were sequenced by immunoSEQ multiplex PCR, and TCRdb holds only the in-frame ones, with some missing. The table records 28,000 or so clones, approximately 85% of them present only once. The J gene is TRBJ1-5, the V gene TRBV29-1; tentative D call: TRBD1 (6 bases). Sequences were derived from peripheral blood, sampled from a patient treated with photon-based radiotherapy. This clonotype was obtained from a man aged 30 to 39 with gastric cancer. The CDR3 region is CSERGYNQPQHF. CDR3 nucleotides: TGCAGCGAGAGGGGGTATAACCAGCCCCAGCATTTT.